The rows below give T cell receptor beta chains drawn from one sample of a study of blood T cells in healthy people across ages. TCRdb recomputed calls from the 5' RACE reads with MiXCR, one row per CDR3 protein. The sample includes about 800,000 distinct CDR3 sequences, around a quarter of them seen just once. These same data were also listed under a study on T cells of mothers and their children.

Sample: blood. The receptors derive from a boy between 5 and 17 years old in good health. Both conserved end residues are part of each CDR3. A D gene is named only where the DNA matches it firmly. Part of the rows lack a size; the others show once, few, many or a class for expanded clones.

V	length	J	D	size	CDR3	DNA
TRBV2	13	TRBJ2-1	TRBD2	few	CASSDLAGGEQFF	TGTGCCAGCAGTGATCTAGCGGGGGGCGAGCAGTTCTTC
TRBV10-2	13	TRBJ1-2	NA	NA	CASGFGTNYGYTF	TGCGCCAGCGGATTCGGTACTAACTATGGCTACACCTTC
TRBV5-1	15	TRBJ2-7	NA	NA	CASSLERGQRYEQYF	TGCGCCAGCAGCTTGGAACGCGGACAGCGCTACGAGCAGTACTTC
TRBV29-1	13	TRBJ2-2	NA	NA	CSVAKGGAGELFF	TGCAGCGTTGCCAAGGGGGGAGCCGGGGAGCTGTTTTTT
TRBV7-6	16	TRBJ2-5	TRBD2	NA	CASSFTPAGGGETQYF	TGTGCCAGCAGCTTTACGCCAGCGGGGGGCGGAGAGACCCAGTACTTC
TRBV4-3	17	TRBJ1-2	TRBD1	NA	CASSQDLPGQGPYGYTF	TGCGCCAGCAGCCAAGATCTCCCGGGACAGGGCCCCTATGGCTACACCTTC
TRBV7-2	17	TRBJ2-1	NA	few	CASSPSPQRRPYNEQFF	TGTGCCAGCAGCCCGAGCCCCCAGCGGAGACCCTACAATGAGCAGTTCTTC
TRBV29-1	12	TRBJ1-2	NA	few	CSVEDGVYGYTF	TGCAGCGTTGAAGATGGCGTCTATGGCTACACCTTC
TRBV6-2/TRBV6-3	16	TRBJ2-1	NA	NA	CASSYFQVRNYNEQFF	TGTGCCAGCAGTTACTTTCAGGTGAGGAACTACAATGAGCAGTTCTTC
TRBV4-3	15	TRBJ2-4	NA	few	CASSPTTEAKNIQYF	TGCGCCAGCAGCCCCACGACAGAAGCCAAAAACATTCAGTACTTC
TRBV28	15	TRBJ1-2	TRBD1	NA	CASSLIPGTGRGYTF	TGTGCCAGCAGTTTAATTCCCGGGACAGGGAGAGGCTACACCTTC
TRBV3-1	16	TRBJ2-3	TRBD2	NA	CASSQDRLAGSDTQYF	TGTGCCAGCAGCCAAGATAGGCTAGCGGGATCAGATACGCAGTATTTT
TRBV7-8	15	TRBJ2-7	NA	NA	CASSLQPANYYEQYF	TGTGCCAGCAGCTTACAGCCAGCGAATTACTACGAGCAGTACTTC
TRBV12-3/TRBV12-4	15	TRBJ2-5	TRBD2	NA	CASSFSGAYQGTQYF	TGTGCCAGCAGTTTCAGCGGGGCTTACCAAGGGACCCAGTACTTC
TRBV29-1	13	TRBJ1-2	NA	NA	CSVESTDVGGYTF	TGCAGCGTTGAATCCACGGACGTGGGTGGCTACACCTTC
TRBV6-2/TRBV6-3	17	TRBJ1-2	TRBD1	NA	CASSLGQGVLPLYGYTF	TGTGCCAGCAGTTTGGGACAGGGGGTGCTCCCACTCTATGGCTACACCTTC
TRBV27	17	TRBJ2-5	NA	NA	CASSLWSAGSFQETQYF	TGTGCCAGCAGTTTATGGTCGGCGGGGTCGTTCCAAGAGACCCAGTACTTC
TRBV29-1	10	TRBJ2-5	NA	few	CTVYQETQYF	TGCACGGTGTACCAAGAGACCCAGTACTTC
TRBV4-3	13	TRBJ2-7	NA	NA	CASSPGERYEQYF	TGCGCCAGCAGCCCCGGGGAGCGTTACGAGCAGTACTTC
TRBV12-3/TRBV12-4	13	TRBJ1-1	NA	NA	CASSPQEGTEAFF	TGTGCCAGCAGCCCCCAGGAGGGCACTGAAGCTTTCTTT
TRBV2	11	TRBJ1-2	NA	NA	CASSVGGGYTF	TGTGCCAGCAGTGTGGGAGGTGGCTACACCTTC
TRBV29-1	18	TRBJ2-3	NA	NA	CSVELNEASDPSTDTQYF	TGCAGCGTTGAACTCAACGAGGCGTCAGACCCTAGCACAGATACGCAGTATTTT
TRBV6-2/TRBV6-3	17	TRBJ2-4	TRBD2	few	CASSDRLAELAKNIQYF	TGTGCCAGCAGTGACCGCCTAGCGGAGTTAGCCAAAAACATTCAGTACTTC
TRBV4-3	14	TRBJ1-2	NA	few	CASSQDLVFSGYTF	TGCGCCAGCAGCCAAGACCTAGTATTTTCAGGCTACACCTTC
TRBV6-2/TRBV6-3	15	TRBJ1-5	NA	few	CASSQGIHSNQPQHF	TGTGCCAGCAGCCAGGGTATCCATAGCAATCAGCCCCAGCATTTT
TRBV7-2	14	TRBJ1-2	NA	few	CASSLANSYSGYTF	TGTGCCAGCAGCCTCGCTAACAGTTACTCGGGCTACACCTTC
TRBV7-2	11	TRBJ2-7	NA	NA	CASSFNYEQYF	TGTGCCAGCAGCTTCAACTACGAGCAGTACTTC
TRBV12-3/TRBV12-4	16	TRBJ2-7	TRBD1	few	CASSSRTGASSYEQYF	TGTGCCAGCAGTTCTCGGACAGGCGCCAGCTCCTACGAGCAGTACTTC
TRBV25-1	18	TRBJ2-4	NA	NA	CASSPPQVGNLAKNIQYF	TGTGCCAGCAGTCCCCCTCAGGTGGGCAACCTAGCCAAAAACATTCAGTACTTC
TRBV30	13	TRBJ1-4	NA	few	CAWHRQVNEKLFF	TGTGCCTGGCATAGACAGGTTAATGAAAAACTGTTTTTT
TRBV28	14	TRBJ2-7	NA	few	CASSITKGDYEQYF	TGTGCCAGCAGCATCACTAAGGGGGACTACGAGCAGTACTTC
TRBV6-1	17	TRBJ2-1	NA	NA	CATTTAWVGETYNEQFF	TGTGCCACCACCACAGCATGGGTAGGGGAGACATACAATGAGCAGTTCTTC
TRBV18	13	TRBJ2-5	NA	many	CASSPGLVETQYF	TGTGCCAGCTCACCGGGCCTGGTTGAGACCCAGTACTTC
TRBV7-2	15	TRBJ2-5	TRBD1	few	CASSPQGPVQETQYF	TGTGCCAGCAGCCCACAGGGGCCGGTACAAGAGACCCAGTACTTC
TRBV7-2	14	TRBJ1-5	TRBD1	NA	CASSFGQVNQPQHF	TGTGCCAGCAGTTTTGGACAGGTCAATCAGCCCCAGCATTTT
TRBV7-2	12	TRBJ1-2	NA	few	CATSDSSYGYTF	TGTGCCACCTCAGACTCCAGCTATGGCTACACCTTC
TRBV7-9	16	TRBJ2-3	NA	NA	CASSQTTVDSTDTQYF	TGTGCCAGCAGCCAAACGACTGTAGATAGCACAGATACGCAGTATTTT
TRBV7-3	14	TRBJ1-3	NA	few	CASSSGIPGNTIYF	TGTGCCAGCAGCTCCGGGATCCCCGGAAACACCATATATTTT